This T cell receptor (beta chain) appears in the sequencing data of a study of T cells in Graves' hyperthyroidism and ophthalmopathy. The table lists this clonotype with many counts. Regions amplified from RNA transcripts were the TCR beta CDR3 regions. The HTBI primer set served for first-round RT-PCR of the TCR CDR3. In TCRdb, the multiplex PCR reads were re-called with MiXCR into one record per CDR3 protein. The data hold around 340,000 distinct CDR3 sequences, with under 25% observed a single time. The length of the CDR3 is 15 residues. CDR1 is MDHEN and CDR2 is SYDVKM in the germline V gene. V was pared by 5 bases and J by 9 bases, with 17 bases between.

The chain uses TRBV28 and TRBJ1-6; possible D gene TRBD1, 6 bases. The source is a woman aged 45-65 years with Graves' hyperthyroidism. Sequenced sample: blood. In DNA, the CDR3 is TGTGCCAGCAGTAAGCCCGGGACACGAGCTTCACCCCTCCACTTT. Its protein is CASSKPGTRASPLHF. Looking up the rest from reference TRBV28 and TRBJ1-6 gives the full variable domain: DVKVTQSSRYLVKRTGEKVFLECVQDMDHENMFWYRQDPGLGLRLIYFSYDVKMKEKGDIPEGYSVSREKKERFSLILESASTNQTSMYLCASSKPGTRASPLHFGNGTRLTVT.